Each of the 31 T cell receptor beta chains below was sequenced from the same sample in a study of T-cell reconstitution after alpha-beta-depleted transplantation in children. Unique molecular identifiers were incorporated during preparation of the TCRbeta library. TCRdb reprocessed the PCR reads with MiXCR, giving one entry per CDR3 protein. The profile shows around 130,000 distinct CDR3 sequences, 8% to 10% of them singletons. The material sequenced was PBMCs, mostly from graft donor cells, taken 180 days after TCRalphabeta/CD19-depleted stem cell transplant. The receptors were sampled from a girl less than two years old who had a stem cell transplant for combined immunodeficiency, so the T cells may come from the graft donor.

The chain uses TRBV24-1 and TRBJ1-4, with D possibly TRBD1 on 5 matching bases. CDR1 is KGHDR and CDR2 is SFDVKD in the germline V gene. Trimming took off 4 bases at V and 8 bases at J, with 22 bases between the two ends. This CDR3 comprises 17 residues. DNA of the CDR3: TGTGCCACCAGTGACCCCAATGCGGGGGAAGGACGGGAAAAACTGTTTTTT. This gives the protein CATSDPNAGEGREKLFF.

This clonotype was counted many times. An end of the junction does not agree with germline; a read error may underlie this. The chain couples TRBV7-7 to TRBJ2-7; no clear D gene. The CDR3 sequence is 13 residues long. The germline gives CDR1 SSHAT, CDR2 FNYEAQ (reference sequence). CDR3 loop: CASSDALNYEQYF. The CDR3 DNA follows: TGTGCTAGCAGCGATGCCTTGAACTACGAGCAGTACTTC.

DNA of the CDR3: TGTGCCAGCAGTCCCCGACTAGCTCAGCCCGAGCAGTACTTC. Protein sequence: CASSPRLAQPEQYF. This chain links TRBV12-3 or TRBV12-4 with TRBJ2-7, with 7 bases that match TRBD2. The CDR3 consists of 14 residues. Trimming took 5 bases from V and 6 from J; bases not matched to a gene: 10.

This clonotype has a handful of counts. The junction departs from germline at one end; a sequencing error may be responsible. The chain recombines TRBV7-2 with TRBJ2-3; 10 bases align to TRBD2. This CDR3 is 18 amino acids long. Germline CDR1 and CDR2: SGHTA and FQGNSA. The CDR3 spells CASSLAPPLAGSTDTQYF. DNA of the CDR3: TGTGCCAGCAGCCTAGCCCCACCACTAGCGGGGAGCACAGATACGCAGTATTTT.

This clonotype was seen repeatedly, ten times or more. The gene calls are TRBV7-9 and TRBJ2-7; weak D call: TRBD2 (6 bases). The germline V gene has CDR1 SEHNR and CDR2 FQNEAQ (reference sequence). Trimming left V 4 bases short and J 6 bases short, with 7 bases between. This CDR3 comprises 11 residues. The CDR3 DNA follows: TGTGCCAGCAGCTACGGGAGCGAGCAGTACTTC. The encoded protein is CASSYGSEQYF.

This clonotype came up a few times. The chain is built from TRBV9 and TRBJ2-7; 8 bases are shared with TRBD1. This CDR3 region has 16 residues. Germline CDR1 reads SGDLS; CDR2 reads YYNGEE. V shed 0 bases and J 0 bases; nucleotides not matched to a gene: 5. For the CDR3, the DNA is TGTGCCAGCAGCGTAGGTTCGGACAGGGCCTCCTACGAGCAGTACTTC. It encodes CASSVGSDRASYEQYF.

V usage is TRBV7-8 and J usage is TRBJ2-7; TRBD2 might be the D (6 bases). V lost 3 bases and J lost 5, with 11 bases in between. The CDR3 runs to 13 residues. Germline CDR1 is SGHVS and CDR2 is FQNEAQ. CDR3 loop: CASSLGGVHEQYF. The CDR3 region has the DNA TGTGCCAGCAGCTTGGGCGGGGTCCACGAGCAGTACTTC.

This clonotype was seen ten or more times. V gene TRBV2 combines with J gene TRBJ2-7; D is possibly TRBD1 (5 bases). Trimming took 6 bases from V and 4 from J, leaving 16 bases between them. CDR3 length: 14 amino acids. CDR1 SNHLY and CDR2 FYNNEI come from the germline V gene. CDR3 sequence: CASSQGSPVYEQYF. In nucleotides, the CDR3 is TGTGCCAGCAGCCAGGGAAGTCCTGTGTACGAGCAGTACTTC.

This clonotype was seen only a few times. The chain recombines TRBV25-1 with TRBJ1-2, with D maybe TRBD1 (5 bases). CDR1 is MGHDK and CDR2 is SYGVNS in the germline V gene. The CDR3 extends over 14 amino acids. V lost 1 base and J 6 bases, leaving 12 bases between the germline ends. In nucleotides, the CDR3 is TGTGCCAGCAGTGAATTAGGGGCGGCTCATGGCTACACCTTC. Translated, it gives CASSELGAAHGYTF.

This clonotype was counted a few times. The V gene is TRBV20-1, the J gene TRBJ1-1; D gene uncertain. Deletions cut 6 bases from V and 0 bases from J, with 11 bases between. The CDR3 sequence is 13 residues long. The V gene's germline CDR1 is DFQATT and CDR2 SNEGSKA (reference sequence). CDR3 loop: CSATPQMNTEAFF. Written as DNA, the CDR3 is TGCAGTGCCACCCCCCAAATGAACACTGAAGCTTTCTTT.

This clonotype was picked up a small number of times. The chain is built from TRBV12-3 or TRBV12-4 and TRBJ1-2; D unresolved. The ends were cut back, 5 bases at V and 8 bases at J, with 21 bases in the middle. This CDR3 comprises 15 residues. The CDR3 here is CASSQNRALAEGYTF. The CDR3 DNA follows: TGTGCCAGCAGTCAGAACCGGGCGCTGGCAGAAGGCTACACCTTC.

The rearrangement links TRBV5-1 to TRBJ2-3, with a weak D call TRBD1 (6 bases). Germline-derived CDR1 and CDR2 are SGHRS and YFSETQ. The CDR3 spans 12 residues. For the CDR3, the DNA is TGCCCCCTTGCAGGGGTTACAGATACGCAGTATTTT. Translating it yields CPLAGVTDTQYF.

The V gene is TRBV6-1, the J gene TRBJ1-3; D possibly corresponds to TRBD1 (5 bases). The ends were cut back, 5 bases at V and 2 bases at J, with 19 bases in the middle. This CDR3 comprises 17 residues. The germline V gene has CDR1 MNHNS and CDR2 SASEGT. CDR3 region: CASSPLGGDGAGNTIYF. The CDR3 DNA reads TGTGCCAGCAGTCCCCTGGGAGGGGACGGTGCTGGAAACACCATATATTTT.

This clonotype was recorded at least ten times. This chain links TRBV7-6 with TRBJ2-5; tentatively, D is TRBD1 (6 bases). V lost 1 base and J lost 4, with 7 bases in between. The germline V gene has CDR1 SGHVS and CDR2 FNYEAQ. This CDR3 is built from 13 residues. The CDR3 DNA sequence: TGTGCCAGCAGCTTAGTCAGGGGAGAGACCCAGTACTTC. As protein: CASSLVRGETQYF.

This clonotype was picked up a small number of times. The chain links TRBV20-1 to TRBJ2-5; tentatively, D is TRBD1 (5 bases). Between the trimmed V and J ends, which lost 6 bases and 5 bases, there was a span of 10 bases. Looked up from germline, CDR1 is DFQATT and CDR2 is SNEGSKA (reference sequence). CDR3 length equals 11 residues. CDR3 sequence: CSAMGRETQYF. The CDR3 DNA follows: TGCAGTGCGATGGGGCGGGAGACCCAGTACTTC.

The V and J genes are TRBV20-1 and TRBJ2-7; D not resolved. Trimming took 2 bases from V and 3 from J, leaving 17 bases between them. Germline-derived CDR1 and CDR2 are DFQATT and SNEGSKA (reference sequence). The CDR3 contains 15 residues. Here the CDR3 DNA reads TGCAGTGCTAGACGTCCCGCATTCAAATTCTACGAGCAGTACTTC. Translated, it gives CSARRPAFKFYEQYF.

This clonotype was counted between two and nine times. V and J are TRBV5-1 and TRBJ2-4, with D possibly TRBD1 on 6 matching bases. V was cut by 0 bases and J by 4 bases, with 14 bases left in between. The CDR3 runs to 16 residues. Germline V CDR1 and CDR2: SGHRS, YFSETQ. This CDR3 is CASSLAHDRLKNIQYF. The CDR3 coding sequence is TGCGCCAGCAGCTTGGCCCATGACAGGTTAAAAAACATTCAGTACTTC.

This clonotype was observed at least ten times. The missing conserved phenylalanine or tryptophan at the end of this CDR3 makes a read error likely. The DNA is left out, because the CDR3 cannot be placed on it with certainty; the CDR3 is given as TCRdb lists it. The rearrangement uses TRBV20-1 and TRBJ2-1; the DNA was not compared with TRBD1, the D call given in the table. The CDR3 spans 10 amino acids, including both terminal residues. CDR1 is DFQATT, CDR2 SNEGSKA, per germline (reference sequence). This CDR3 is CSARVRGPTL.

This clonotype came up a few times. This chain uses TRBV9 with TRBJ2-3, with 10 bases identical to TRBD2. The CDR3 is 17 amino acids. Germline CDR1 SGDLS, CDR2 YYNGEE. The trim removed 0 bases at V and 6 bases at J, leaving 10 bases unmatched. The CDR3 sequence: CASSVDGAGGSRDTQYF. The CDR3 nucleotides read TGTGCCAGCAGCGTAGATGGAGCGGGAGGGAGTCGGGATACGCAGTATTTT.

This clonotype showed up just a few times. The V gene is TRBV2, the J gene TRBJ1-2; D is unresolved. With 2 bases removed from V and 6 bases from J, the gap between germline ends came to 13 bases. CDR1 is SNHLY and CDR2 is FYNNEI in the germline V gene. The CDR3 loop spans 14 amino acids. The CDR3 DNA reads TGTGCCAGCAGTGAAAGGGCCGGAAGGGATGGCTACACCTTC. Its translation is CASSERAGRDGYTF.

This clonotype has more than one count but fewer than ten. The chain is built from TRBV24-1 and TRBJ2-1; 12 bases line up with TRBD2. The ends lost 4 bases at V and 3 bases at J; junction bases unmatched: 0. In germline, CDR1 is KGHDR, CDR2 SFDVKD. CDR3 length: 15 residues. CDR3 amino acids: CATSEGLAGYNEQFF. The CDR3 DNA follows: TGTGCCACCAGTGAGGGACTAGCGGGCTACAATGAGCAGTTCTTC.

There are many counts of this clonotype. V gene TRBV7-8 combines with J gene TRBJ2-1; the D call may be TRBD1 or TRBD2 (6 bases each). Germline CDR1 reads SGHVS; CDR2 reads FQNEAQ. V was clipped by 5 bases and J by 5 bases, with 16 bases between them. CDR3 size: 15 residues. The CDR3 DNA reads TGTGCCAGCAGCGGAGGGACAAGCTATGACAATGAGCAGTTCTTC. As protein: CASSGGTSYDNEQFF.

Ten or more counts support this clonotype. The J gene is TRBJ2-5, the V gene TRBV9, with 8 bases fitting TRBD1. Losses at the gene ends were 2 bases for V and 4 bases for J; bases not matched to a gene: 10. The CDR3 loop spans 16 amino acids. Germline V gene lookup returns CDR1 SGDLS and CDR2 YYNGEE. Here the CDR3 DNA reads TGTGCCAGCAGCGTGGGACGGACAGGGATCCCAGAGACCCAGTACTTC. Translated, it gives CASSVGRTGIPETQYF. The whole variable domain, filled in from reference TRBV9 and TRBJ2-5, reads DSGVTQTPKHLITATGQRVTLRCSPRSGDLSVYWYQQSLDQGLQFLIQYYNGEERAKGNILERFSAQQFPDLHSELNLSSLELGDSALYFCASSVGRTGIPETQYFGPGTRLLVL.

This clonotype was detected only a few times. The V and J genes are TRBV6-5 and TRBJ2-3; D tentatively reads TRBD1 or TRBD2 (5 bases each). CDR1 and CDR2 (germline): MNHEY, SVGAGI. This CDR3 spans 13 amino acids. V lost 2 bases and J 10 bases, leaving 13 bases between the germline ends. In DNA, the CDR3 is TGTGCCAGCAGTTACCCTCCGAGGGACGCGCAGTATTTT. It is translated as CASSYPPRDAQYF.

The CDR3 reads CASSAGTGWSEQFF. CDR3 bases: TGTGCCAGTAGTGCCGGGACAGGGTGGAGTGAGCAGTTCTTC. This chain connects TRBV19 to TRBJ2-1, with 9 bases identical to TRBD1. Germline V gives CDR1 LNHDA, CDR2 SQIVND (reference sequence). The V segment lost 5 bases and the J segment 9 bases; nucleotides outside the gene matches: 8. The CDR3 length is 14 residues.

This clonotype has just a few counts. The rearrangement joins TRBV6-1 to TRBJ1-2; D is uncertain. V gave up 8 bases and J gave up 4 bases, with 11 bases separating them. Germline assignment: CDR1 MNHNS and CDR2 SASEGT. The CDR3 spans 12 residues. CDR3 residues: CASVTRIYGYTF. The CDR3 DNA reads TGTGCCAGCGTAACAAGAATCTATGGCTACACCTTC.

V usage is TRBV7-2 and J usage is TRBJ2-1; 9 nucleotides agree with TRBD1. The J segment lost 4 bases and the V segment lost 1 base, leaving 5 bases of the junction unmatched. There are 16 residues in the CDR3. Per germline, CDR1 SGHTA and CDR2 FQGNSA. The CDR3 is CASSLVTGGSYNEQFF. For the CDR3, the DNA is TGTGCCAGCAGCTTAGTGACAGGGGGTTCTTACAATGAGCAGTTCTTC.

In its sample, this clonotype was seen a few times. The chain combines TRBV12-3 or TRBV12-4 with TRBJ1-3; perhaps TRBD1 as D (5 bases). The CDR3 has 14 amino acids. V lost 1 base to trimming and J lost 4 bases, with 8 bases between them. The CDR3: CASSLGRVGNTIYF. The CDR3 region has the DNA TGTGCCAGCAGTTTAGGCAGGGTCGGAAACACCATATATTTT.

This clonotype has just a few counts. V usage is TRBV20-1 and J usage is TRBJ2-5, with D possibly being TRBD1 (5 bases). Trimming shortened V by 1 base and J by 5 bases, and 14 bases separated the two germline ends. Looked up from germline, CDR1 is DFQATT and CDR2 is SNEGSKA (reference sequence). The CDR3 has 14 amino acids. CDR3 sequence (DNA): TGCAGTGCTAGAGTCCCAGGGTTAAAGGAGACCCAGTACTTC. Residues: CSARVPGLKETQYF.

The rearrangement joins TRBV29-1 to TRBJ2-6; 7 bases align to TRBD1. V gave up 8 bases and J gave up 18 bases; unmatched junction bases: 10. CDR3 length equals 10 residues. Per the germline V gene, CDR1 is SQVTM and CDR2 is ANQGSEA. The CDR3 loop reads CSPGRGITTF. The CDR3 region has the DNA TGCAGCCCCGGCAGGGGGATAACGACTTTC.

V gene TRBV7-6 combines with J gene TRBJ2-1; possible D gene TRBD1, 5 bases. The V end lost 2 bases, the J end lost 0 bases, and 11 bases lay between the germline ends. This CDR3 spans 16 amino acids. CDR1 and CDR2 from the germline V gene are SGHVS and FNYEAQ. CDR3 loop: CASSLWGGSSYNEQFF. In DNA, the CDR3 is TGTGCCAGCAGCTTATGGGGCGGAAGCTCCTACAATGAGCAGTTCTTC.